Listed below are T cell receptor beta chains from one sample, sequenced in a study of blood T cell repertoires in COVID-19. The protocol was immunoSEQ multiplex PCR, while the TCRdb copy is restricted to in-frame clones and leaves out a portion. The table records tens of thousands of clones, approximately 89% of them present only once. The sequencing sample was made of peripheral blood. The receptor set was obtained from a woman aged 80 or over with acute or convalescent COVID-19. Each CDR3 is given without its conserved first and last residue. Fields, in order: V gene, J gene, clone size, CDR3 protein. A row's size may be missing; if present it is once, few, many or a size class.

v_gene: TRBV27
j_gene: TRBJ2-5
abundance: -
CDR3aa: ASSPWTSGEVETQY

v_gene: TRBV10-3
j_gene: TRBJ1-5
abundance: -
CDR3aa: AISERDRDQPQH

v_gene: TRBV24-1
j_gene: TRBJ2-3
abundance: -
CDR3aa: ATSASGSRTDTQY

v_gene: TRBV19
j_gene: TRBJ1-1
abundance: -
CDR3aa: ASSFLQGGDTEAF

v_gene: TRBV25-1
j_gene: TRBJ1-2
abundance: -
CDR3aa: ASSDRQNYGYT

v_gene: TRBV5-1
j_gene: TRBJ1-2
abundance: -
CDR3aa: ASSPTGQGAGGYT

v_gene: TRBV13
j_gene: TRBJ2-5
abundance: few
CDR3aa: ASSSGLAAQETQY

v_gene: TRBV3-1/TRBV3-2
j_gene: TRBJ2-4
abundance: -
CDR3aa: ASGTSGAKNIQY

v_gene: TRBV5-1
j_gene: TRBJ2-2
abundance: once
CDR3aa: ASSLAPGQGEYTGELF

v_gene: TRBV25-1
j_gene: TRBJ1-2
abundance: once
CDR3aa: ASSEGQGPHYGYT

v_gene: TRBV6-5
j_gene: TRBJ1-1
abundance: -
CDR3aa: ASSTRQGGFETF

v_gene: TRBV6-5
j_gene: TRBJ1-6
abundance: few
CDR3aa: ASSFSAGQSNSPLH

v_gene: TRBV5-5
j_gene: TRBJ1-2
abundance: -
CDR3aa: ASSDPGYGISNYGYT

v_gene: TRBV9
j_gene: TRBJ2-3
abundance: -
CDR3aa: ASKAGGTDTQY

v_gene: TRBV5-1
j_gene: TRBJ2-1
abundance: -
CDR3aa: ASSILDSGEQF

v_gene: TRBV18
j_gene: TRBJ1-3
abundance: -
CDR3aa: ASSPDRSSGNTIY

v_gene: TRBV30
j_gene: TRBJ1-1
abundance: once
CDR3aa: AWHRGVNTEAF

v_gene: TRBV5-1
j_gene: TRBJ1-1
abundance: few
CDR3aa: ASRMAGTAFEAEAF

v_gene: TRBV9
j_gene: TRBJ1-2
abundance: -
CDR3aa: ASSPQDSNYGYT

v_gene: TRBV15
j_gene: TRBJ2-3
abundance: -
CDR3aa: ATSRDLAGGPDTQY

v_gene: TRBV7-2
j_gene: TRBJ2-7
abundance: few
CDR3aa: ASSLSEGDEQY

v_gene: TRBV18
j_gene: TRBJ1-1
abundance: once
CDR3aa: ASSPFGDTNTEAF

v_gene: TRBV2
j_gene: TRBJ1-1
abundance: -
CDR3aa: ASKDTLNTEAF

v_gene: TRBV4-3
j_gene: TRBJ1-6
abundance: -
CDR3aa: ASSQDSSYNSPLH

v_gene: TRBV7-2
j_gene: TRBJ2-2
abundance: -
CDR3aa: ASSLLTGQTGELF

v_gene: TRBV6-6
j_gene: TRBJ2-3
abundance: -
CDR3aa: ASSLSGDSTDTQY

v_gene: TRBV5-1
j_gene: TRBJ1-1
abundance: -
CDR3aa: ASSLEVARTEAF

v_gene: TRBV5-1
j_gene: TRBJ2-7
abundance: few
CDR3aa: ASSLVAGGTYEQY

v_gene: TRBV6-5
j_gene: TRBJ2-2
abundance: -
CDR3aa: ASRTGTNTGELF

v_gene: TRBV5-6
j_gene: TRBJ1-3
abundance: -
CDR3aa: ASTSDGGAGNTIY

v_gene: TRBV7-3
j_gene: TRBJ2-7
abundance: -
CDR3aa: ASSPNGTPGQY

v_gene: TRBV12-5
j_gene: TRBJ2-3
abundance: -
CDR3aa: ASGLAGVTDTQY

v_gene: TRBV15
j_gene: TRBJ2-1
abundance: -
CDR3aa: ATSGSRDRGYNEQF

v_gene: TRBV6-1
j_gene: TRBJ1-2
abundance: -
CDR3aa: ASSANYGQTSVGYT

v_gene: TRBV5-4
j_gene: TRBJ2-5
abundance: -
CDR3aa: AVQDRGGETQY

v_gene: TRBV6-1
j_gene: TRBJ1-2
abundance: -
CDR3aa: ASSEALEMGYT

v_gene: TRBV5-1
j_gene: TRBJ2-7
abundance: -
CDR3aa: ASSLTGAGEQY

v_gene: TRBV6-5
j_gene: TRBJ1-2
abundance: -
CDR3aa: ASTQGSLAYYGYT

v_gene: TRBV9
j_gene: TRBJ2-3
abundance: -
CDR3aa: ASSRLAGGPVDTDTQY

v_gene: TRBV19
j_gene: TRBJ2-3
abundance: -
CDR3aa: ASSIRWGIDTQY

v_gene: TRBV10-3
j_gene: TRBJ2-3
abundance: -
CDR3aa: AISDGTDTQY

v_gene: TRBV19
j_gene: TRBJ1-2
abundance: -
CDR3aa: ASSTLRDRLRGYT

v_gene: TRBV11-2
j_gene: TRBJ2-5
abundance: -
CDR3aa: ASSPPPKAETQY

v_gene: TRBV29-1
j_gene: TRBJ2-7
abundance: -
CDR3aa: SAQDRGLFEQY

v_gene: TRBV13
j_gene: TRBJ2-1
abundance: -
CDR3aa: ASSPLGLAGYNEQF

v_gene: TRBV7-3
j_gene: TRBJ2-2
abundance: -
CDR3aa: ASTPDSSAGELF

v_gene: TRBV5-1
j_gene: TRBJ2-2
abundance: -
CDR3aa: ASSHGDRDTGELF

v_gene: TRBV5-1
j_gene: TRBJ1-4
abundance: -
CDR3aa: ASSVSGATNEKLF

v_gene: TRBV19
j_gene: TRBJ1-2
abundance: -
CDR3aa: ASSFQQGADGYT

v_gene: TRBV30
j_gene: TRBJ1-1
abundance: once
CDR3aa: AWSLVMGPPVPEAF

v_gene: TRBV9
j_gene: TRBJ2-7
abundance: -
CDR3aa: ASSVGPSQYSYEQY

v_gene: TRBV18
j_gene: TRBJ2-3
abundance: -
CDR3aa: ASSPSQTRSTDTQY

v_gene: TRBV4-2
j_gene: TRBJ2-1
abundance: many
CDR3aa: ASSQDHSGGPREQF

v_gene: TRBV7-9
j_gene: TRBJ1-4
abundance: -
CDR3aa: ASSAGTHNEKLF

v_gene: TRBV9
j_gene: TRBJ2-3
abundance: -
CDR3aa: ASSVELAGGRDTQY

v_gene: TRBV10-3
j_gene: TRBJ1-5
abundance: -
CDR3aa: AIREGQNQPQH

v_gene: TRBV11-1
j_gene: TRBJ1-1
abundance: few
CDR3aa: ASSWGGAGNTEAF

v_gene: TRBV5-1
j_gene: TRBJ2-7
abundance: -
CDR3aa: ASSLTFPGQGYHEQY

v_gene: TRBV1
j_gene: TRBJ2-7
abundance: -
CDR3aa: TSSPQTSGRPNFYEQY